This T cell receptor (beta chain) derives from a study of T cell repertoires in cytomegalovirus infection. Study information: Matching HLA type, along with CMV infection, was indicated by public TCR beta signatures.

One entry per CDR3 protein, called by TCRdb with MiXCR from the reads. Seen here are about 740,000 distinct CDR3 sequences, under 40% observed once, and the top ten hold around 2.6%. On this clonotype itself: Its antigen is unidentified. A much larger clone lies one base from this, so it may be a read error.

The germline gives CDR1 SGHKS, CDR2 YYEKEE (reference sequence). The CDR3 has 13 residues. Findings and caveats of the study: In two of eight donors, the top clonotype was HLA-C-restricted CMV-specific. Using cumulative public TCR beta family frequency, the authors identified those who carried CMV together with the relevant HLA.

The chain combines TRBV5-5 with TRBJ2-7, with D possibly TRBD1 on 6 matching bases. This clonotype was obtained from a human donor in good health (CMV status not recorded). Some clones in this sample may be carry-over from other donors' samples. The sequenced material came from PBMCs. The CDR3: CASSTGHSYEQSF. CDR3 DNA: TGTGCCAGCAGCACGGGACACTCCTACGAGCAGTCCTTC.